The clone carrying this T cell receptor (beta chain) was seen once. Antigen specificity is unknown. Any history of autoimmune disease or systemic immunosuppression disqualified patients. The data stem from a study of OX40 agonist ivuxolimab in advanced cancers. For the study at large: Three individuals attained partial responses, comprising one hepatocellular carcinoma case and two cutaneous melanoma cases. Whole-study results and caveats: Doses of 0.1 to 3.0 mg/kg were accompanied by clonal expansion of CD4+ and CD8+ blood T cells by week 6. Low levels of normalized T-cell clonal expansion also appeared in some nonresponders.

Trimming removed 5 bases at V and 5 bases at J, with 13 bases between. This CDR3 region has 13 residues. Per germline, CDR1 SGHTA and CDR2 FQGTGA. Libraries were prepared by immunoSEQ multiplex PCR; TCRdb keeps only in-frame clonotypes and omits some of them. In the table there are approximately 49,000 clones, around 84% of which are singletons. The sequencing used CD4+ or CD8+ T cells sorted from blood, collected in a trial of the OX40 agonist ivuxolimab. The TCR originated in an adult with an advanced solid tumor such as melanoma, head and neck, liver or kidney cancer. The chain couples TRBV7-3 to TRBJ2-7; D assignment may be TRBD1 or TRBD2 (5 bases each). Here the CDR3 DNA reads TGTGCCAGCAGCCTTACGGGGACCGACGAGCAGTACTTC. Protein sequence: CASSLTGTDEQYF.